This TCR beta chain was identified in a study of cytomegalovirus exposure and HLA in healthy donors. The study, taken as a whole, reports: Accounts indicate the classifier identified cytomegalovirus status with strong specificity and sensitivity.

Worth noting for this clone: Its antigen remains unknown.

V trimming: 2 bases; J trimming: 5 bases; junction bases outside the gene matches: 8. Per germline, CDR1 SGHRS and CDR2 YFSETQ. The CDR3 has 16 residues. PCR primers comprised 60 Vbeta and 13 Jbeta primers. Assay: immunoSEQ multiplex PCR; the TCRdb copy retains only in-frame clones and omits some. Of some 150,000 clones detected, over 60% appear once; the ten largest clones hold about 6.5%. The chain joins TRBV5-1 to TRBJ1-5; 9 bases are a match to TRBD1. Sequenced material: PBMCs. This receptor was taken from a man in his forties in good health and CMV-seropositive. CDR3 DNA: TGCGCCAGCAGCTTATCGGGACAGGGAGGCGATCAGCCCCAGCATTTT. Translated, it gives CASSLSGQGGDQPQHF.